A single sample is the source of the 17 T cell receptor beta chains below, sequenced in a study of blood T cell repertoires in COVID-19. Sequencing was performed with immunoSEQ multiplex PCR; in TCRdb, only in-frame clones are kept and a portion is missing. The sample has 250,000 to 400,000 clones, approximately 90% seen once. Specimen: peripheral blood. Receptors were obtained from a woman in her 30s with COVID-19, enrolled during active disease.

The chain couples TRBV18 to TRBJ1-1, with TRBD1 matching 9 bases. CDR3 length: 16 amino acids. CDR1 is KGHSH and CDR2 is LQKENI in the germline V gene. Trimming cost V 3 bases and J 3 bases; bases outside gene matches: 8. The CDR3 protein is CASSPTGGRGDTEAFF. CDR3 bases: TGTGCCAGCTCACCTACAGGGGGCAGGGGGGACACTGAAGCTTTCTTT.

V usage is TRBV7-2 and J usage is TRBJ2-3, with D maybe TRBD2 (6 bases). V was cut by 5 bases and J by 3 bases, with 18 bases left in between. The CDR3 is 16 amino acids. The V gene's germline CDR1 is SGHTA and CDR2 FQGNSA. CDR3 nucleotides: TGTGCCAGCAGCAGCACTCCGGGACTTACGACAGATACGCAGTATTTT. Its translation: CASSSTPGLTTDTQYF.

V gene TRBV29-1 combines with J gene TRBJ2-2; maybe TRBD2 (6 bases). The CDR3 has 18 amino acids. The germline CDR1 and CDR2 sequences are SQVTM and ANQGSEA. Trimming cost V 1 base and J 4 bases, with 22 bases left between them. CDR3 sequence: CSVEVPPGGPGVTGELFF. DNA of the CDR3: TGCAGCGTTGAAGTCCCCCCCGGGGGTCCCGGAGTCACCGGGGAGCTGTTTTTT.

The gene calls are TRBV28 and TRBJ2-5; 8 bases agree with TRBD1. The germline V gene has CDR1 MDHEN and CDR2 SYDVKM. CDR3 size: 16 residues. V gave up 3 bases and J gave up 4 bases; unmatched junction bases: 10. The CDR3 protein is CASSFGQGMWGETQYF. The CDR3 nucleotides read TGTGCCAGCAGTTTTGGACAGGGAATGTGGGGAGAGACCCAGTACTTC.

The chain employs TRBV7-2 and TRBJ1-3; 9 bases line up with TRBD1. The length of the CDR3 is 17 residues. Trimming removed 3 bases from V and 7 bases from J; junction bases left unmatched: 13. The germline CDR1 and CDR2 sequences are SGHTA and FQGNSA. Here the CDR3 reads CASSFPITGGNWNTIYF. CDR3 sequence (DNA): TGTGCCAGCAGCTTTCCCATCACAGGGGGCAATTGGAACACCATATATTTT.

This clone occurred a few times. The chain combines TRBV5-4 with TRBJ1-2; TRBD1 matches at 10 bases. Germline V lookup: CDR1 SGHNT, CDR2 YYREEE (reference sequence). CDR3 length equals 13 residues. V was clipped by 0 bases and J by 7 bases; unmatched bases: 0. The CDR3 DNA reads TGTGCCAGCAGCTTGGGGGACAGGGGTGGCTACACCTTC. This codes for CASSLGDRGGYTF.

This chain connects TRBV11-1 to TRBJ1-1; 9 positions match TRBD1. The CDR3 runs 14 residues. After removal of 5 bases from V and 5 bases from J, the junction contained 6 bases not matched to a gene. Germline lookup yields CDR1 SGHAT and CDR2 FQDESV (reference sequence). CDR3 region: CASSLGTGTTEAFF. The CDR3 nucleotides read TGTGCCAGCAGCCTCGGGACAGGGACTACTGAAGCTTTCTTT.

V and J are TRBV4-1 and TRBJ1-4; D perhaps matches TRBD1 (6 bases). The CDR3 has 16 residues. Germline loops: CDR1 MGHRA, CDR2 YSYEKL. V was pared by 5 bases and J by 7 bases, with 20 bases between. The CDR3 coding sequence is TGCGCCAGCAGCTCTGGGCCGGGACAAGGTTCTGAAAAACTGTTTTTT. The encoded protein is CASSSGPGQGSEKLFF.

In this sample, this clone turned up once. V gene TRBV4-1 combines with J gene TRBJ1-2, with 8 positions matching TRBD1. The CDR3 has 18 amino acids. After removal of 2 bases from V and 0 bases from J, the junction contained 11 bases not matched to a gene. CDR1 and CDR2 (germline): MGHRA, YSYEKL. CDR3 nucleotide sequence: TGCGCCAGCAGCCAACCGACAGGGGCCACCTTAGCTAACTATGGCTACACCTTC. Its translation is CASSQPTGATLANYGYTF.

The J gene is TRBJ2-5, the V gene TRBV28; 9 nucleotides match TRBD1. The trim removed 6 bases at V and 5 bases at J, leaving 10 bases unmatched. CDR1 is MDHEN, CDR2 SYDVKM, per germline. CDR3 length: 15 residues. CDR3: CASSTQGQGPETQYF. The CDR3 DNA follows: TGTGCCAGCAGCACTCAGGGACAGGGACCTGAGACCCAGTACTTC.

The V gene is TRBV7-8, the J gene TRBJ1-5, with TRBD1 identical over 8 bases. J gave up 9 bases and V 4 bases, and 5 bases lay outside the gene matches. This CDR3 contains 13 residues. CDR1 is SGHVS, CDR2 FQNEAQ, per germline. In DNA, the CDR3 is TGTGCCAGCAGCTCGGGACAGGACCGGCCCCAGCATTTT. It yields the protein CASSSGQDRPQHF. The full variable domain, completed using reference TRBV7-8 and TRBJ1-5, is GAGVSQSPRYKVAKRGQDVALRCDPISGHVSLFWYQQALGQGPEFLTYFQNEAQLDKSGLPSDRFFAERPEGSVSTLKIQRTQQEDSAVYLCASSSGQDRPQHFGDGTRLSIL.

J is TRBJ1-2 and V is TRBV6-5; 10 bases line up with TRBD1. CDR3 size: 13 residues. V was clipped by 6 bases and J by 6 bases; unmatched bases: 4. Germline V lookup: CDR1 MNHEY, CDR2 SVGAGI. CDR3 in DNA: TGTGCCAGCAGCCGGACAGGGGGAGATGGCTACACCTTC. Residues: CASSRTGGDGYTF.

V is TRBV27 and J is TRBJ1-6; D might be TRBD1 (6 bases). Trimming cost V 6 bases and J 12 bases, with 18 bases left between them. Germline CDR1 and CDR2: MNHEY and SMNVEV (reference sequence). The CDR3 runs to 14 residues. This CDR3 is CASRRTGMRGPLHF. Written as DNA, the CDR3 is TGTGCCAGCAGGAGAACAGGGATGCGCGGACCCCTCCACTTT.

CDR3 region: CASSPFGELFF. CDR3 nucleotides: TGTGCCAGCAGCCCCTTCGGGGAGCTGTTTTTT. V gene TRBV11-2 combines with J gene TRBJ2-2; no clear D gene. Germline V gives CDR1 SGHAT, CDR2 FQNNGV. The CDR3 spans 11 residues. V lost 5 bases to trimming and J lost 7 bases, with 5 bases between them.

J is TRBJ2-1 and V is TRBV7-8; 14 bases fit TRBD2. V dropped 6 bases and J dropped 7; count of bases not matched to a gene: 5. Germline CDR1 reads SGHVS; CDR2 reads FQNEAQ. The CDR3 covers 15 residues. The CDR3 here is CASRAGTSGGNEQFF. Written as DNA, the CDR3 is TGTGCCAGCAGAGCCGGGACTAGCGGGGGAAATGAGCAGTTCTTC.

This chain links TRBV2 with TRBJ1-1, with TRBD1 matching 8 bases. V shed 8 bases, J shed 4 bases, and the junction held 9 bases outside the gene matches. The CDR3 sequence is 14 residues long. Germline V lookup: CDR1 SNHLY, CDR2 FYNNEI. The CDR3 DNA sequence: TGTGCCAGCCGGAGAGACAGGGGAGCCACTGAAGCTTTCTTT. Amino acids: CASRRDRGATEAFF.

DNA of the CDR3: TGTGCCAGTGGTCCTACTAATTCACCCCTCCACTTT. Translation: CASGPTNSPLHF. The genes are TRBV7-2 and TRBJ1-6; D gene unclear. Looked up from germline, CDR1 is SGHTA and CDR2 is FQGNSA. V was pared by 9 bases and J by 6 bases, with 9 bases between. The CDR3 is 12 residues long.